The present T cell receptor beta chain was sequenced within a study of blood T cell repertoires in COVID-19. Whole-study context: Samples taken during acute and convalescent COVID-19 were collected in the United States, Italy and Spain.

Looked up from germline, CDR1 is SGHAT and CDR2 is FQNNGV. Losses at the gene ends were 7 bases for V and 2 bases for J; bases not matched to a gene: 8. The CDR3 extends over 15 amino acids. How the authors handled the data: For nucleated cells, counts were estimated from reference gene primer amplification. Assay used: immunoSEQ multiplex PCR; TCRdb lists only in-frame clones, some missing. V, J and clone size derive from that table, while D and trimming were established from the DNA sequence. The sample shows about 130,000 clones, around 80% of them seen only once. This TCR was recovered from a human donor in a cohort sampled during active COVID-19. V gene TRBV11-2 combines with J gene TRBJ2-5; TRBD1 matches at 9 bases. Source material: peripheral blood. Here the CDR3 reads CASTGTGGGQETQYF. The CDR3 DNA sequence: TGTGCCAGCACCGGAACAGGGGGCGGACAAGAGACCCAGTACTTC.